Presented here are 12 T cell receptor beta chains from one specimen sequenced in a study of early T cells in non-severe SARS-CoV-2 infection. TCRdb reprocessed the 5' RACE reads with MiXCR, giving one entry per CDR3 protein. The sample includes 45,000 to 55,000 distinct CDR3 sequences, approximately 6.2% seen only once; the top ten take just under 4%. Material: whole blood. The receptors shown here come from an adult who was a healthcare worker with PCR-confirmed SARS-CoV-2 infection or an uninfected control (not recorded which).

This clonotype showed up many times. A clone one base away is much larger, so this may be a read error. The chain joins TRBV14 to TRBJ1-3; no clear D gene. The CDR3 is made up of 16 amino acids. Germline V gene data show CDR1 as SGHDN and CDR2 as FVKESK. The CDR3 loop reads CASSQRPPASENTIYF. The CDR3 region has the DNA TGTGCCAGCAGCCAGCGGCCGCCGGCCTCTGAAAACACCATATATTTT.

This clonotype has ten or more counts. The chain is built from TRBV6-5 and TRBJ1-1; the D is unclear. Germline-derived CDR1 and CDR2 are MNHEY and SVGAGI. V lost 4 bases to trimming and J lost 0 bases, with 12 bases between them. The CDR3 is made up of 15 amino acids. The CDR3 protein is CASSSRPVVNTEAFF. Here the CDR3 DNA reads TGTGCCAGCAGTTCCCGGCCTGTGGTGAACACTGAAGCTTTCTTT.

Ten or more counts support this clonotype. V and J are TRBV5-1 and TRBJ2-2, with 9 nucleotides matching TRBD2. V was clipped by 1 base and J by 3 bases; unmatched bases: 1. Germline loops: CDR1 SGHRS, CDR2 YFSETQ. The CDR3 consists of 15 residues. This CDR3 is CASSLRLADTGELFF. CDR3 bases: TGCGCCAGCAGCTTGAGACTAGCGGACACCGGGGAGCTGTTTTTT.

This clonotype was counted at least ten times. The V gene is TRBV30, the J gene TRBJ1-1; the D gene is possibly TRBD1 (6 bases). CDR1 and CDR2 from the germline V gene are GTSNPN and SVGIG (reference sequence). V dropped 4 bases and J dropped 3 bases, with 12 bases sitting between them. The CDR3 runs 13 residues. This chain's CDR3 is CAWNPDRYTEAFF. Here the CDR3 DNA reads TGTGCCTGGAATCCCGACAGGTACACTGAAGCTTTCTTT.

Ten or more counts support this clonotype. The chain uses TRBV27 and TRBJ2-7, with D unresolved. Looked up from germline, CDR1 is MNHEY and CDR2 is SMNVEV (reference sequence). This CDR3 contains 13 residues. Trimming pared 4 bases from V and 2 bases from J, leaving 9 bases between. CDR3 region: CASSSLGPYEQYF. DNA for the CDR3: TGTGCCAGCAGTTCCCTCGGTCCCTACGAGCAGTACTTC.

This clonotype was counted ten times or more. This rearrangement joins TRBV29-1 to TRBJ1-1; D unclear. The V end was cut by 5 bases, the J end by 4 bases, with 5 bases between. CDR1 is SQVTM and CDR2 is ANQGSEA in the germline V gene. The CDR3 extends over 10 amino acids. The CDR3 DNA reads TGCAGCGTTCTTCTCACTGAAGCTTTCTTT. Translation gives CSVLLTEAFF.

The chain recombines TRBV28 with TRBJ1-5; D is ambiguous. The V gene's germline CDR1 is MDHEN and CDR2 SYDVKM. The germline V and J ends were trimmed by 5 bases and 5 bases, with 4 bases remaining between them. The CDR3 runs 11 residues. CDR3 DNA: TGTGCCAGCAGTGAATATCAGCCCCAGCATTTT. Translated, it gives CASSEYQPQHF. The entire variable domain, with the rest obtained from reference TRBV28 and TRBJ1-5, is as follows: DVKVTQSSRYLVKRTGEKVFLECVQDMDHENMFWYRQDPGLGLRLIYFSYDVKMKEKGDIPEGYSVSREKKERFSLILESASTNQTSMYLCASSEYQPQHFGDGTRLSIL.

This clonotype has at least ten counts. V gene TRBV3-1 combines with J gene TRBJ2-7; unclear D gene. The V and J ends lost 4 bases and 9 bases respectively, with 16 bases between them. CDR3 length: 13 amino acids. CDR1 and CDR2 from the germline V gene are LGHDT and YNNKEL (reference sequence). The CDR3 spells CASSRAKFGGQYF. The CDR3 coding sequence is TGTGCCAGCAGCCGGGCTAAATTTGGCGGGCAGTACTTC.

This clonotype has ten or more counts. The gene calls are TRBV13 and TRBJ2-3, with D unclear. There are 15 residues in the CDR3. Germline CDR1 is PRHDT and CDR2 is FYEKMQ (reference sequence). V lost 1 base to trimming and J lost 6 bases, with 14 bases between them. The CDR3: CASSLEAPRSDTQYF. In nucleotides, the CDR3 is TGTGCCAGCAGCTTAGAGGCCCCTCGAAGCGATACGCAGTATTTT.

This clonotype was counted ten times or more. The rearrangement joins TRBV24-1 to TRBJ1-5; 7 positions agree with TRBD1. CDR3 length equals 15 residues. Germline loops: CDR1 KGHDR, CDR2 SFDVKD. V dropped 4 bases and J dropped 3; count of bases not matched to a gene: 5. The CDR3 bases are TGTGCCACCAGTGACTGGGGGACAGTCAATCAGCCCCAGCATTTT. Protein: CATSDWGTVNQPQHF.

This clonotype was counted ten times or more. The rearrangement joins TRBV20-1 to TRBJ2-7, with D perhaps TRBD2 (7 bases). The CDR3 has 15 amino acids. Germline assignment: CDR1 DFQATT and CDR2 SNEGSKA (reference sequence). With 0 bases removed from V and 5 bases from J, the gap between germline ends came to 17 bases. CDR3 nucleotide sequence: TGCAGTGCTAGAGAATACGCGGGGGCGAAGAACGAGCAGTACTTC. Translation: CSAREYAGAKNEQYF.

The chain is built from TRBV7-2 and TRBJ2-7; 8 positions match TRBD1. The CDR3 consists of 15 residues. V trimming: 0 bases; J trimming: 0 bases; junction bases outside the gene matches: 1. Germline V gives CDR1 SGHTA, CDR2 FQGNSA. CDR3 amino acids: CASSLATGVSYEQYF. The CDR3, as DNA: TGTGCCAGCAGCTTAGCGACAGGGGTCTCCTACGAGCAGTACTTC.